This TCR beta chain was identified in a study of blood T cell repertoires in COVID-19. V lost 1 base and J 5 bases, leaving 11 bases between the germline ends. The CDR3 extends over 14 amino acids. Germline CDR1 is MGHRA and CDR2 is YSYEKL. Generated by immunoSEQ multiplex PCR, the TCRdb table keeps only in-frame clones and is missing some. In the table there are some 200,000 clones, 85% of which are singletons. The receptor comes from a middle-aged man who had recovered from COVID-19. V and J are TRBV4-1 and TRBJ2-5; D gene ambiguous. Sequencing was carried out using peripheral blood. CDR3: CASSQVIGVETQYF. CDR3 bases: TGCGCCAGCAGCCAAGTCATAGGAGTGGAGACCCAGTACTTC.